This TCR beta chain was observed in a study of control samples from healthy donors and cancer patients. The protocol was immunoSEQ multiplex PCR, while the TCRdb copy is restricted to in-frame clones and leaves out a portion. In the table there are roughly 93,000 clones, approximately 88% of which are singletons. This CDR3 region has 14 residues. The germline V gene encodes CDR1 KGHDR and CDR2 SFDVKD. Deletions cut 4 bases from V and 3 bases from J, with 11 bases between. This clone appeared once. Sequenced input: PBMCs. The receptor was isolated from a woman aged 45-65 years with colorectal cancer. The chain recombines TRBV24-1 with TRBJ2-5; the D call may be TRBD1 or TRBD2 (6 bases each). The CDR3 reads CATSEAGQEETQYF. CDR3 sequence (DNA): TGTGCCACCAGTGAGGCGGGACAAGAAGAGACCCAGTACTTC.